Each of the 14 T cell receptor beta chains below was sequenced from the same sample in a study of low-dose radiotherapy and immunotherapy resistance in tumors (dated by TCRdb to between 2020 and 2023). The time point label, as the study defines it: before trial treatment. Sequencing took place on an Illumina MiniSeq. TCRs were amplified for 15 to 20 PCR cycles with Phusion, using a constant-region primer paired with the adapter attached to the V primers. Using fastp trimming at Q25 and MiXCR clonotype assembly, TCRdb reanalyzed the public sequencing data and kept in-frame beta chains. CDR3 protein sequences are deduplicated, and each keeps its most common genes and DNA. The sample data list tens of thousands of distinct CDR3 sequences, and about 10% of these were observed just once. The biggest ten clones account for 5.5% to 7.5% of the sample. The starting material was PBMCs, obtained before treatment. All receptors derive from a female donor with ovarian cancer.

There are many counts of this clonotype. The chain links TRBV28 to TRBJ2-7; tentatively, D is TRBD2 (7 bases). The CDR3 totals 12 residues. Germline V gene sequence: CDR1 MDHEN, CDR2 SYDVKM. CDR3 sequence: CSGGGRLGEQYF. The CDR3 DNA is TGTTCCGGCGGGGGCAGATTAGGCGAGCAGTACTTC.

This clonotype was detected ten times or more. The CDR3 DNA reads as TGTGCCAGCAGTGAATTAGGAACCGGACAGGGGAAGGGTACTGAAGCTTTCTTT. Translating it yields CASSELGTGQGKGTEAFF. This sequence joins TRBV25-1 and TRBJ1-1; 9 bases agree with TRBD1. The CDR3 spans 18 residues. Trimming cost V 1 base and J 5 bases; bases outside gene matches: 14. Germline values: CDR1 MGHDK, CDR2 SYGVNS.

This clonotype has ten or more counts. The V gene is TRBV19, the J gene TRBJ2-1; 10 nucleotides line up with TRBD2. The germline gives CDR1 LNHDA, CDR2 SQIVND (reference sequence). J lost 1 base, V lost 4 bases, and 4 bases had no gene match. The length of the CDR3 is 16 residues. The CDR3 loop reads CASSTLSGGSYNEQFF. The CDR3 nucleotides read TGTGCCAGTAGTACGCTTAGCGGGGGGTCCTACAATGAGCAGTTCTTC.

This clonotype was seen ten or more times. The chain uses TRBV12-3 or TRBV12-4 and TRBJ1-2; D is perhaps TRBD1 (6 bases). CDR3 length: 15 amino acids. Trimming shortened V by 6 bases and J by 4 bases, and 18 bases separated the two germline ends. CDR3 in DNA: TGTGCCAGCAGCCTAGGGGGAGGGCTCGGCTATGGCTACACCTTC. Translation gives CASSLGGGLGYGYTF.

This clonotype occurred many times. The chain joins TRBV29-1 to TRBJ2-5; D is ambiguous. This CDR3 region has 11 residues. V was pared by 6 bases and J by 4 bases, with 9 bases between. The germline V gene encodes CDR1 SQVTM and CDR2 ANQGSEA. The CDR3 is CSVYSGETQYF. For the CDR3, the DNA is TGCAGCGTGTACAGTGGAGAGACCCAGTACTTC. Supplemented by reference TRBV29-1 and TRBJ2-5, the full variable domain reads SAVISQKPSRDICQRGTSLTIQCQVDSQVTMMFWYRQQPGQSLTLIATANQGSEATYESGFVIDKFPISRPNLTFSTLTVSNMSPEDSSIYLCSVYSGETQYFGPGTRLLVL.

At least ten counts were recorded for this clonotype. The gene calls are TRBV12-3 or TRBV12-4 and TRBJ2-4, with D perhaps assigned TRBD1 or TRBD2 (5 bases each). Trimming shortened V by 5 bases and J by 7 bases, and 18 bases separated the two germline ends. The CDR3 is made up of 15 amino acids. The CDR3 nucleotides read TGTGCCAGCAGTCCCGCCGGGGCCTGGTCGAACATTCAGTACTTC. It is translated as CASSPAGAWSNIQYF.

The table lists this clonotype with many counts. The gene calls are TRBV5-1 and TRBJ2-3; a possible D gene is TRBD2 (6 bases). The germline gives CDR1 SGHRS, CDR2 YFSETQ. With 3 bases removed from V and 2 bases from J, the gap between germline ends came to 16 bases. This CDR3 has 16 amino acids. CDR3 residues: CASSSREHFDTDTQYF. DNA of the CDR3: TGCGCCAGCAGCTCCCGGGAGCATTTCGACACAGATACGCAGTATTTT.

This clonotype was seen repeatedly, ten times or more. The rearrangement links TRBV7-2 to TRBJ1-5; no definite D call. CDR1 is SGHTA, CDR2 FQGNSA, per germline. The V and J ends lost 3 bases and 7 bases respectively, with 4 bases between them. The CDR3 runs to 11 residues. The CDR3 reads CASSFWQPQHF. CDR3 nucleotide sequence: TGTGCCAGCAGCTTCTGGCAGCCCCAGCATTTT.

Worth noting for this clonotype: This likely stems from a read error, as it lies one base from a far larger clone. V gene TRBV5-1 combines with J gene TRBJ1-1; 11 nucleotides agree with TRBD1. Germline-derived CDR1 and CDR2 are SGHRS and YFSETQ. The CDR3 sequence is 16 residues long. CDR3 DNA sequence: TGTGCCAGCAGCCGCGGACAGGGGGCGGCGTACACTGAAGCTTTCTTT. This gives the protein CASSRGQGAAYTEAFF.

This clonotype was counted between two and nine times. V gene TRBV30 combines with J gene TRBJ2-1; TRBD1 aligns across 8 bases. Germline trimming cut 6 bases from V and 4 bases from J; bases unmatched to any gene: 8. The CDR3 runs to 14 residues. Germline V lookup: CDR1 GTSNPN, CDR2 SVGIG (reference sequence). CDR3 residues: CACMTGVFYNEQFF. The CDR3 DNA sequence: TGTGCCTGCATGACAGGGGTATTTTACAATGAGCAGTTCTTC.

This chain connects TRBV3-1 to TRBJ2-7; D ambiguous. V was pared by 2 bases and J by 6 bases, with 5 bases between. The CDR3 has 11 residues. The germline V gene encodes CDR1 LGHDT and CDR2 YNNKEL (reference sequence). The DNA of the CDR3 is TGTGCCAGCAGCCAACTTTCCGAGCAGTACTTC. This translates into CASSQLSEQYF.

The table lists this clonotype with many counts. The genes are TRBV5-1 and TRBJ2-1; 11 bases line up with TRBD2. The junction had 7 bases not matched to a gene; V was cut back by 8 bases and J by 3 bases. This CDR3 is 15 amino acids long. Germline V CDR1 and CDR2: SGHRS, YFSETQ. CDR3 region: CASARTSGLYNEQFF. DNA of the CDR3: TGCGCCAGTGCTCGGACTAGCGGGCTCTACAATGAGCAGTTCTTC.

This clonotype appeared many times. The V gene is TRBV3-1, the J gene TRBJ2-3, with D unclear. Germline assignment: CDR1 LGHDT and CDR2 YNNKEL (reference sequence). V lost 5 bases and J 5 bases, leaving 5 bases between the germline ends. CDR3 size: 11 residues. CDR3 in DNA: TGTGCCAGCAGCTACAGAGATACGCAGTATTTT. Its translation: CASSYRDTQYF.

This clonotype was recorded at least ten times. V and J are TRBV7-8 and TRBJ2-3, with 10 bases matching TRBD2. The length of the CDR3 is 17 residues. Germline trimming cut 4 bases from V and 11 bases from J; bases unmatched to any gene: 18. CDR1 is SGHVS and CDR2 is FQNEAQ in the germline V gene. The CDR3 region has the DNA TGTGCCAGCAGCTACACTAGGGCTAGCGGGGGACCGTCACTGCAGTATTTT. The encoded protein is CASSYTRASGGPSLQYF.